Here is one TCR beta chain with its context. TCRdb reprocessed the 5' RACE reads via MiXCR and lists one record per CDR3 protein. This table holds some 760,000 distinct CDR3 sequences, 15% to 20% found once. The data were taken from a study of identical twins. The V segment lost 0 bases and the J segment 8 bases; nucleotides outside the gene matches: 2. The germline gives CDR1 LGHDT, CDR2 YNNKEL (reference sequence). This CDR3 is 15 amino acids long. Another study also made use of these data, one on T cells expressing NK-cell markers. That study reports: Seven donors tested HCMV-seropositive and one tested seronegative among the eight sequenced.

Material for sequencing was PBMCs. This receptor was taken from a woman aged 18-29 years in good health. This rearrangement joins TRBV3-1 to TRBJ2-3, with 13 bases identical to TRBD2. The chain's CDR3 is CASSQDRTSGGTQYF. The CDR3 DNA reads as TGTGCCAGCAGCCAAGATAGGACTAGCGGGGGTACGCAGTATTTT.